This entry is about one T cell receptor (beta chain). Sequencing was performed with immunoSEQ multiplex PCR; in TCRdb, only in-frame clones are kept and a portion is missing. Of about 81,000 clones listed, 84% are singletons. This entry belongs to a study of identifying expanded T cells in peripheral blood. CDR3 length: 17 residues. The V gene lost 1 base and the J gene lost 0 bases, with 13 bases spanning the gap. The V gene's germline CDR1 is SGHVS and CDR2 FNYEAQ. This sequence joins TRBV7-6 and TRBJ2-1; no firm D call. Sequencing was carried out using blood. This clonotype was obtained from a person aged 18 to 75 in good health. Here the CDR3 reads CASSLVLQKGSYNEQFF. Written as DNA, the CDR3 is TGTGCCAGCAGCTTAGTATTACAAAAAGGCTCCTACAATGAGCAGTTCTTC.